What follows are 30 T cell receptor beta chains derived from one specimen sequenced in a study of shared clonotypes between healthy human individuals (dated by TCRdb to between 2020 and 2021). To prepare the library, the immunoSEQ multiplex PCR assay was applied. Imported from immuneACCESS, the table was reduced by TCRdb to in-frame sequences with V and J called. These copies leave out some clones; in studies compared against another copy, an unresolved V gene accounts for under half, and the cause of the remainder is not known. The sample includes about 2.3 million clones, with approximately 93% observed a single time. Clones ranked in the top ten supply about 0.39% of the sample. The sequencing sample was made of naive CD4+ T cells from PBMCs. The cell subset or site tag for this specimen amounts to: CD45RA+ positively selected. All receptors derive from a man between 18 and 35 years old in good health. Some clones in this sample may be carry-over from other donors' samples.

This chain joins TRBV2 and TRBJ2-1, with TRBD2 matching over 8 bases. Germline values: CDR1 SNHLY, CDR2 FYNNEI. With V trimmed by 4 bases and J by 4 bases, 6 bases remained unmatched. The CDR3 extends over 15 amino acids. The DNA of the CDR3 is TGTGCCAGCAGTGCAAGCGGGAGTCGTTACAATGAGCAGTTCTTC. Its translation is CASSASGSRYNEQFF.

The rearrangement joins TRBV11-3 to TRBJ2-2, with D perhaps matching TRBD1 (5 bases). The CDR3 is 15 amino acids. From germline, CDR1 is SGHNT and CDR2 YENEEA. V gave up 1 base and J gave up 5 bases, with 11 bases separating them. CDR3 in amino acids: CASSLVPGATGELFF. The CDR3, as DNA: TGTGCCAGCAGCTTAGTACCTGGGGCGACCGGGGAGCTGTTTTTT.

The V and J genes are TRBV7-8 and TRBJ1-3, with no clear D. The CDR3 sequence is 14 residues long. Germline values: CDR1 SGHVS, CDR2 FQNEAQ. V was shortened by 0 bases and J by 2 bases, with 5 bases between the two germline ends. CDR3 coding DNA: TGTGCCAGCAGCTTAGCCGGGCCTGGAAACACCATATATTTT. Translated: CASSLAGPGNTIYF.

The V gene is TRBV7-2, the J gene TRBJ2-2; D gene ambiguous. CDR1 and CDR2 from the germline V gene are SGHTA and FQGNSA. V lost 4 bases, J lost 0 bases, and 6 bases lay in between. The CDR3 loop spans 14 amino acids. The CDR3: CASSSEPNTGELFF. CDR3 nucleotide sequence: TGTGCCAGCAGCTCGGAACCGAACACCGGGGAGCTGTTTTTT. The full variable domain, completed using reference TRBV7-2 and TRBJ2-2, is GAGVSQSPSNKVTEKGKDVELRCDPISGHTALYWYRQSLGQGLEFLIYFQGNSAPDKSGLPSDRFSAERTGGSVSTLTIQRTQQEDSAVYLCASSSEPNTGELFFGEGSRLTVL.

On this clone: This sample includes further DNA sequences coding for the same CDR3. CDR3 loop: CASSSRDRGYEQYF. The CDR3 bases are TGTGCCAGCAGTTCCCGGGACAGGGGGTACGAGCAGTACTTC. V gene TRBV6-6 combines with J gene TRBJ2-7; 11 nucleotides line up with TRBD1. CDR1 MNHNY and CDR2 SVGAGI come from the germline V gene (reference sequence). The CDR3 is 14 amino acids. V shed 4 bases, J shed 4 bases, and the junction held 3 bases outside the gene matches.

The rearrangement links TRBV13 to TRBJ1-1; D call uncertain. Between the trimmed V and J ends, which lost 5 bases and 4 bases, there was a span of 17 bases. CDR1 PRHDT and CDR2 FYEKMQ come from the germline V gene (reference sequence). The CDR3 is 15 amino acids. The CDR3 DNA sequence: TGTGCCAGCAGCCCGCGCCCCGGAAAGGGCACTGAAGCTTTCTTT. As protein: CASSPRPGKGTEAFF.

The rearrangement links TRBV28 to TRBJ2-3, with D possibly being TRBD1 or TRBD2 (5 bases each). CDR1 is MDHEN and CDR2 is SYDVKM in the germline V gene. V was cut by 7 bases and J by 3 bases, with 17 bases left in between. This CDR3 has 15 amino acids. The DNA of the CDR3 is TGTGCCAGCATCCTTAAGGGGAGTGGGACAGATACGCAGTATTTT. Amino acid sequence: CASILKGSGTDTQYF.

This chain's CDR3 is CASSRIDSKETQYF. CDR3 bases: TGCGCCAGCAGCCGGATTGACAGCAAAGAGACCCAGTACTTC. V gene TRBV5-1 combines with J gene TRBJ2-5; a possible D gene is TRBD1 (5 bases). CDR1 and CDR2 (germline): SGHRS, YFSETQ. CDR3 length: 14 amino acids. The V gene lost 4 bases and the J gene lost 3 bases, with 13 bases spanning the gap.

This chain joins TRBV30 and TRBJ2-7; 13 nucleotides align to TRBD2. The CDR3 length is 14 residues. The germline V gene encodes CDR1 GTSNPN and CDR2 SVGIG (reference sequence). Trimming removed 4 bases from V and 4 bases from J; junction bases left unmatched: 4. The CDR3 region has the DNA TGTGCCTGGAAATGGACTAGCGGGAGTTACGAGCAGTACTTC. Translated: CAWKWTSGSYEQYF.

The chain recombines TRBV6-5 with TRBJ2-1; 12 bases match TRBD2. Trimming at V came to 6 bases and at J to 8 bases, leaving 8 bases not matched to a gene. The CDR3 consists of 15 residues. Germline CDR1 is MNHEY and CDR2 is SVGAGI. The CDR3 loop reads CASRMTSGSVYEQFF. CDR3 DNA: TGTGCCAGCAGAATGACTAGCGGGAGCGTTTATGAGCAGTTCTTC.

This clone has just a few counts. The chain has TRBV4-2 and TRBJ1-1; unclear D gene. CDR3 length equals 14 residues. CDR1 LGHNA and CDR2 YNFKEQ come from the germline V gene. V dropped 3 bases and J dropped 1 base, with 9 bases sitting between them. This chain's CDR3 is CASSQAGRNTEAFF. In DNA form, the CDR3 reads TGTGCCAGCAGCCAGGCCGGGAGGAACACTGAAGCTTTCTTT.

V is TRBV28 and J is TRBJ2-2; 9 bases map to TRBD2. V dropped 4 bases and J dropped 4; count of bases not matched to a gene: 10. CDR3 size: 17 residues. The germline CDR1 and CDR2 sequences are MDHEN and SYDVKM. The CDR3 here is CASSSPSAGGPTGELFF. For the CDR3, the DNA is TGTGCCAGCAGTTCCCCGTCCGCGGGAGGGCCCACCGGGGAGCTGTTTTTT.

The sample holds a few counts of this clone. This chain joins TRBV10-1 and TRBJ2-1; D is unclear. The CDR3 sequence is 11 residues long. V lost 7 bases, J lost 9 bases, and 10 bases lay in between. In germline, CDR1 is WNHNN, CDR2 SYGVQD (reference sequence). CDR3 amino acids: CASTFWGEQFF. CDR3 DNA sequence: TGCGCCAGCACCTTTTGGGGTGAGCAGTTCTTC.

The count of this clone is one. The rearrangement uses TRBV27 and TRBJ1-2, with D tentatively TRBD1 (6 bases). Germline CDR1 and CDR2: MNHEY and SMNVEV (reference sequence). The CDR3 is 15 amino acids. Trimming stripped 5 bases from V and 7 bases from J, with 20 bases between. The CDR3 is CASSPRTVLGGGYTF. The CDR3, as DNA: TGTGCCAGCAGTCCACGGACAGTGCTTGGTGGTGGCTACACCTTC.

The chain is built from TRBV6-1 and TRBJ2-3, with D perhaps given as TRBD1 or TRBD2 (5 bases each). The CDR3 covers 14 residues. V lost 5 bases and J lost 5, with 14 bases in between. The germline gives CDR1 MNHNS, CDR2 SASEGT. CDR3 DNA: TGTGCCAGCAGTCCCCGGGACGCGAGAGATACGCAGTATTTT. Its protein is CASSPRDARDTQYF.

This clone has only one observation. Here the CDR3 DNA reads TGTGCCATCAGTGATTGGGGGTCCGTGGGCACTGAAGCTTTCTTT. This encodes CAISDWGSVGTEAFF. The V call is TRBV10-3, the J call TRBJ1-1; D perhaps matches TRBD1 (5 bases). The germline V and J ends were trimmed by 3 bases and 4 bases, with 15 bases remaining between them. The germline CDR1 and CDR2 sequences are ENHRY and SYGVKD. The CDR3 totals 15 residues.

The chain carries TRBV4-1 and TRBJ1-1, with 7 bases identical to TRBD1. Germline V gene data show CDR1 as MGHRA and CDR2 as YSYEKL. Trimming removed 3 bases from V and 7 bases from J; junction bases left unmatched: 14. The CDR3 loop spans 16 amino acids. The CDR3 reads CASSQDYRGRRHEAFF. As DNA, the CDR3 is TGCGCCAGCAGCCAGGACTACAGGGGCAGGAGACATGAAGCTTTCTTT.

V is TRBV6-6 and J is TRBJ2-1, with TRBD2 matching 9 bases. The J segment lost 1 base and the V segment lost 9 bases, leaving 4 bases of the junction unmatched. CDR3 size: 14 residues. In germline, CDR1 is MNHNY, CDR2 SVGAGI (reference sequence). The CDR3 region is CASRLADSYNEQFF. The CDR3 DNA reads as TGTGCCAGTAGACTAGCGGATTCCTACAATGAGCAGTTCTTC.

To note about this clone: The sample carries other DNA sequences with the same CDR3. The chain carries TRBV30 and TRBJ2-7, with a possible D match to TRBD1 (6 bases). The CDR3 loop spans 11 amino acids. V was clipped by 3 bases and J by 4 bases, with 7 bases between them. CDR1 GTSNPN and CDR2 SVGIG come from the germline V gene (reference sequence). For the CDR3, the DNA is TGTGCCTGGAGCACAGGGTACGAGCAGTACTTC. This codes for CAWSTGYEQYF.

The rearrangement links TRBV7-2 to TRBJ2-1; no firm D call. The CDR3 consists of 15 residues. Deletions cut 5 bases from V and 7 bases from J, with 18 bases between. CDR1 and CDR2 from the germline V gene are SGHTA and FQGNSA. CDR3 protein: CASSAGGGSWNEQFF. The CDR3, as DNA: TGTGCCAGCAGCGCCGGCGGTGGTAGTTGGAATGAGCAGTTCTTC.

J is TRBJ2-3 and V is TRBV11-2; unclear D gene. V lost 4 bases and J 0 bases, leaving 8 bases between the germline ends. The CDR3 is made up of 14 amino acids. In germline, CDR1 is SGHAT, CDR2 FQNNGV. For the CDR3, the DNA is TGTGCCAGCAGCTCCCTGGGGAGCACAGATACGCAGTATTTT. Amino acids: CASSSLGSTDTQYF.

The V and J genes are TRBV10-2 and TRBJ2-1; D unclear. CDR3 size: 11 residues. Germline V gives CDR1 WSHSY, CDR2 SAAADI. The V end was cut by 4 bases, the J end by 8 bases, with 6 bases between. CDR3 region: CASSVFYEQFF. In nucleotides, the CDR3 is TGCGCCAGCAGTGTATTTTATGAGCAGTTCTTC.

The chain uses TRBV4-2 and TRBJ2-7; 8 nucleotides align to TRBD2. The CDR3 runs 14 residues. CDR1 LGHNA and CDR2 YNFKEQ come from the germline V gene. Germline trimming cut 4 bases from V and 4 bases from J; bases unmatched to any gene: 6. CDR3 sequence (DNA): TGTGCCAGCAGCCCGGGGGGCGGGAGGTACGAGCAGTACTTC. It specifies CASSPGGGRYEQYF.

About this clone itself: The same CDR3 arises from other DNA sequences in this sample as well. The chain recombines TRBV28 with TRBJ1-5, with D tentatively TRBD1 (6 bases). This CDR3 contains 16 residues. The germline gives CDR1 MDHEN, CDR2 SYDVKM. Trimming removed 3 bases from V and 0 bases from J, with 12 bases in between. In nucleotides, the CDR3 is TGTGCCAGCAGTTTTGGGGGCAGGGGTAGCAATCAGCCCCAGCATTTT. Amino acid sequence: CASSFGGRGSNQPQHF.

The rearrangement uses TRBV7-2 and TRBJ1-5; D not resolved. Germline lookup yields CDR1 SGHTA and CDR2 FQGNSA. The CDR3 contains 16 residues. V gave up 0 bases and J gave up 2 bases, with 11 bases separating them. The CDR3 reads CASSLAVGRGNQPQHF. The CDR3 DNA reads TGTGCCAGCAGCTTAGCCGTTGGCAGAGGCAATCAGCCCCAGCATTTT.

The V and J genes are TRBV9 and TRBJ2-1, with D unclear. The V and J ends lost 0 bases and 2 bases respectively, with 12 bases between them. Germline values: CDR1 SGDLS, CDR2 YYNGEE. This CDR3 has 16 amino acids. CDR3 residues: CASSVGRASTYNEQFF. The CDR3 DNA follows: TGTGCCAGCAGCGTAGGCCGGGCTAGTACCTACAATGAGCAGTTCTTC.

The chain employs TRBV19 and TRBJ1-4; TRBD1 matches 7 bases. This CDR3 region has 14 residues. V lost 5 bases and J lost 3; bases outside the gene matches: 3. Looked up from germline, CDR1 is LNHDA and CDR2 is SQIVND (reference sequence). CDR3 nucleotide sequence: TGTGCCAGTAGTGCGGGACAGTCTAATGAAAAACTGTTTTTT. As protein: CASSAGQSNEKLFF.

The CDR3 DNA sequence: TGTGCCAGCAGCTCAGAACCATCCTACAATGAGCAGTTCTTC. It codes for CASSSEPSYNEQFF. The rearrangement uses TRBV7-3 and TRBJ2-1; D remains unclear. V lost 4 bases and J lost 1, with 8 bases in between. Germline CDR1 reads SGHTA; CDR2 reads FQGTGA. The CDR3 runs 14 residues.

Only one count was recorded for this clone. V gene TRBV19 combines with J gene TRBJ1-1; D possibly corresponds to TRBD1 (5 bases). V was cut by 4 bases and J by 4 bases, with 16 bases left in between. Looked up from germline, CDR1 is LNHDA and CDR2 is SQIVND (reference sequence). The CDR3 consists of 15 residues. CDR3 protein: CASSTGYNGVTEAFF. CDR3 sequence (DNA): TGTGCCAGTAGTACAGGGTATAACGGCGTCACTGAAGCTTTCTTT.

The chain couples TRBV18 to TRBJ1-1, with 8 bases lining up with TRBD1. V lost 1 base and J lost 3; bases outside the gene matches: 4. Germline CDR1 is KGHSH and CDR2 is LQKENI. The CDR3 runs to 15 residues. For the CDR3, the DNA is TGTGCCAGCTCACCACTACAGGGGGGGTACACTGAAGCTTTCTTT. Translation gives CASSPLQGGYTEAFF.